A selection of T cell receptor beta chains follows, all from one sample in a study of sequential checkpoint blockade in melanoma. Measured with immunoSEQ multiplex PCR; TCRdb has only the in-frame clones, and not every one. The table has several thousand clones, just under 60% seen once; the top ten hold about 41%. Specimen: CD8+ T cells sorted from blood (inferred from file names), collected from a patient given nivolumab and ipilimumab in sequence. All receptors derive from a human donor with melanoma. CDR3s include the opening cysteine and the closing phenylalanine or tryptophan. Fields, in order: D gene, J gene, clone size, V gene, CDR3 protein, CDR3 DNA. A D gene is named only where the DNA matches it firmly. Rows may omit the clone size; those that give it use once, few, many or a size class.

TRBD2	TRBJ2-7	-	TRBV5-4	CASSQDGGVLREQYF	TGTGCCAGCAGCCAGGATGGGGGGGTATTACGCGAGCAGTACTTC
-	TRBJ2-7	few	TRBV9	CASSVAGDEQYF	TGTGCCAGCAGCGTAGCAGGGGACGAGCAGTACTTC
TRBD2	TRBJ2-1	-	TRBV7-9	CASSSPSGGTSYNEQFF	TGTGCCAGCAGCTCCCCTAGCGGGGGGACCTCCTACAATGAGCAGTTCTTC
-	TRBJ2-7	-	TRBV5-1	CASSLNRGGYEQYF	TGCGCCAGCAGCTTAAACAGGGGGGGATACGAGCAGTACTTC
-	TRBJ2-7	-	TRBV7-9	CASSPRQTYEQYF	TGTGCCAGCAGCCCCCGACAGACCTACGAGCAGTACTTC
-	TRBJ1-4	-	TRBV6-4	CASTLGTPPNEKLFF	TGTGCCAGCACCCTAGGGACACCTCCTAATGAAAAACTGTTTTTT
-	TRBJ1-4	few	TRBV18	CASSRADNEKLFF	TGTGCCAGCTCACGGGCCGATAATGAAAAACTGTTTTTT
-	TRBJ2-7	few	TRBV7-2	CATRGGGREQYF	TGTGCCACCCGGGGCGGGGGCCGGGAGCAGTACTTC
-	TRBJ2-3	-	TRBV4-3	CASSQDMAFTDTQYF	TGCGCCAGCAGCCAAGATATGGCTTTCACAGATACGCAGTATTTT
TRBD2	TRBJ2-7	-	TRBV4-3	CASSQGAGGGMYEQYF	TGCGCCAGCAGCCAAGGAGCAGGCGGGGGGATGTACGAGCAGTACTTC
TRBD1	TRBJ1-1	few	TRBV5-6	CASSFYRGRGTEAFF	TGTGCCAGCAGCTTCTACAGGGGGCGGGGCACTGAAGCTTTCTTT
-	TRBJ1-1	-	TRBV4-3	CASSQDSGVTEAFF	TGCGCCAGCAGCCAAGATTCAGGGGTCACTGAAGCTTTCTTT
TRBD2	TRBJ2-7	-	TRBV4-3	CASSAGTSTGEQYF	TGCGCCAGCAGCGCCGGGACTAGCACAGGAGAGCAGTACTTC
-	TRBJ1-5	few	TRBV4-1	CASSQTGNQPQHF	TGCGCCAGCAGCCAAACGGGGAATCAGCCCCAGCATTTT
TRBD2	TRBJ2-2	-	TRBV5-4	CASSLAGGLDGELFF	TGTGCCAGCAGCTTAGCGGGGGGGCTGGACGGGGAGCTGTTTTTT
-	TRBJ1-5	-	TRBV27	CASKEDYSNQPQHF	TGTGCCAGCAAAGAGGATTATAGCAATCAGCCCCAGCATTTT
-	TRBJ1-2	once	TRBV11-2	CASSLWGANYGYTF	TGTGCCAGCAGCTTATGGGGGGCTAACTATGGCTACACCTTC
TRBD1	TRBJ1-2	-	TRBV6-5	CASSSQGAGYGYTF	TGTGCCAGCAGTTCACAGGGGGCAGGCTATGGCTACACCTTC
TRBD1	TRBJ1-2	-	TRBV5-1	CASSDRERSNYGYTF	TGCGCCAGCAGCGACAGGGAGAGGTCTAACTATGGCTACACCTTC
TRBD1	TRBJ2-7	-	TRBV6-1	CASSEEATGGPEQYF	TGTGCCAGCAGTGAAGAAGCGACAGGGGGCCCCGAGCAGTACTTC
-	TRBJ1-6	-	TRBV7-5	CVPLDAGATHSPLHF	TGTGTTCCTCTGGACGCAGGGGCGACACATTCACCCCTCCACTTT
TRBD1	TRBJ2-3	-	TRBV30	CAWDAGGHADTQYF	TGTGCCTGGGACGCAGGGGGCCACGCAGATACGCAGTATTTT
TRBD2	TRBJ2-1	few	TRBV9	CASSVGTSGRGEQFF	TGTGCCAGCAGCGTAGGGACTAGCGGGAGGGGGGAGCAGTTCTTC
-	TRBJ1-1	-	TRBV5-6	CASSSPTARSYAFF	TGTGCCAGCAGCTCCCCGACAGCTCGATCATACGCTTTCTTT
TRBD1	TRBJ1-1	-	TRBV20-1	CSAPGQTEAFF	TGCAGTGCTCCGGGACAGACCGAAGCTTTCTTT
TRBD1	TRBJ1-1	-	TRBV27	CAPSGTGGNNTEAFF	TGTGCCCCCAGCGGGACAGGGGGAAATAACACTGAAGCTTTCTTT
TRBD1	TRBJ2-3	few	TRBV6-4	CASSDGQGSTDTQYF	TGTGCCAGCAGTGACGGACAGGGGAGCACAGATACGCAGTATTTT
-	TRBJ2-7	-	TRBV7-8	CASSLTGSEQYF	TGTGCCAGCAGCCTAACAGGGAGCGAGCAGTACTTC
TRBD1	TRBJ2-1	-	TRBV9	CASSHRQGHQYNEQFF	TGTGCCAGCAGCCACCGACAGGGCCACCAATACAATGAGCAGTTCTTC
TRBD1	TRBJ1-4	-	TRBV7-9	CASSPGPTGVNEKLFF	TGTGCCAGCAGCCCCGGGCCGACAGGGGTCAATGAAAAACTGTTTTTT
TRBD1	TRBJ1-5	-	TRBV27	CASRIQGLGNQPQHF	TGTGCCAGCAGGATACAGGGGTTGGGCAATCAGCCCCAGCATTTT
-	TRBJ1-2	few	TRBV7-2	CASSSAAYSNYGYTF	TGTGCCAGCAGCTCGGCAGCGTATTCTAACTATGGCTACACCTTC
TRBD1	TRBJ2-1	-	TRBV7-6	CASSLVFGTGGSYNEQFF	TGTGCCAGCAGCTTAGTCTTCGGGACAGGAGGGTCCTACAATGAGCAGTTCTTC
-	TRBJ2-7	-	TRBV7-9	CASSGRGSSYEQYF	TGTGCCAGCAGCGGTAGGGGCAGCTCCTACGAGCAGTACTTC
TRBD1	TRBJ1-5	-	TRBV28	CASSIRQGISNQPQHF	TGTGCCAGCAGTATACGACAGGGGATAAGCAATCAGCCCCAGCATTTT
TRBD1	TRBJ1-1	-	TRBV4-3	CASSPGTVWTTEAFF	TGCGCCAGCAGCCCAGGGACAGTATGGACCACTGAAGCTTTCTTT
-	TRBJ2-6	-	TRBV7-8	CASSLEGGPGANVLTF	TGTGCCAGCAGCTTAGAAGGGGGTCCCGGGGCCAACGTCCTGACTTTC
-	TRBJ2-3	-	TRBV5-1	CASSLEGDTQYF	TGCGCCAGCAGCTTAGAGGGAGATACGCAGTATTTT
TRBD1	TRBJ1-2	-	TRBV2	CASREPGQGNGYTF	TGTGCCAGCAGAGAGCCGGGACAGGGTAATGGCTACACCTTC
-	TRBJ1-1	-	TRBV29-1	CSVARDTEAFF	TGCAGCGTTGCCCGGGACACTGAAGCTTTCTTT
-	TRBJ1-1	-	TRBV6-5	CASSYGADTEAFF	TGTGCCAGCAGTTACGGGGCAGACACTGAAGCTTTCTTT
TRBD1	TRBJ1-5	-	TRBV11-2	CAILTGPNQPQHF	TGTGCCATCCTGACAGGGCCGAATCAGCCCCAGCATTTT
TRBD2	TRBJ2-1	-	TRBV29-1	CSVPGGSYNEQFF	TGCAGCGTACCGGGGGGTTCCTACAATGAGCAGTTCTTC